The 10 T cell receptor beta chains presented below share a single source sample, sequenced in a study of CD8+ T cells in alopecia areata. Extraction and reverse transcription of RNA yielded cDNA as the sequencing template. The assay was immunoSEQ multiplex PCR, and TCRdb's table has in-frame clones only and misses some. The sample shows about 300,000 clones, none of them appearing just once. Combined cutaneous lymph node cells underwent sorting by CD4, CD8alpha, NKG2D, NKG2ACE and additional markers. The sample consisted of CD4+ T cells sorted from a lymph node. The origin of the receptors is a C3H/HeJ mouse with alopecia areata. For this mouse line, the MHC haplotype is H2-k.

This clone has only a few counts. Any gene name here is a mouse gene name. Coverage ceases 4 residues before the CDR3 finishes, and the germline J gene fills in the end. The chain employs TRBV13-3 and TRBJ2-7, with a tentative D call TRBD2 (6 bases). V was trimmed by 3 bases and J by 3 bases, leaving 7 bases between them. This CDR3 contains 12 residues. Germline V gives CDR1 NNHDY, CDR2 SYVADS. The CDR3: CASSAWGYEQYF. The covered CDR3 bases are TGTGCCAGCAGTGCCTGGGGCTAT.

With respect to this clone: Germline and genes: mouse. The DNA ends 4 residues before the CDR3 does, and the rest of the CDR3 is filled in from the germline J gene. The J gene is TRBJ2-3, the V gene TRBV13-3; 7 bases are shared with TRBD1. V was clipped by 1 base and J by 4 bases; unmatched bases: 6. The CDR3 covers 15 residues. The V gene's germline CDR1 is NNHDY and CDR2 SYVADS. The covered CDR3 bases are TGTGCCAGCAGTGATCGACAGGGCCGGACAGAA. Encoded protein: CASSDRQGRTE. In full, the CDR3 reads CASSDRQGRTETLYF.

This clone has a handful of counts. These gene names are mouse names. The CDR3 end is not reached by the read, which stops 4 residues before it; the germline J gene fills it in. The rearrangement uses TRBV31 and TRBJ2-1; TRBD1 aligns across 7 bases. V shed 7 bases and J 2 bases; nucleotides not matched to a gene: 2. The germline gives CDR1 GKSSPN, CDR2 SITVG. The CDR3 totals 12 residues. CDR3 DNA, as far as it was read: TGTGCCTTCCAGGGGGACTATGCT. This encodes CAFQGDYA. Given in full, the CDR3 is CAFQGDYAEQFF.

In regard to this clone: The germline and genes are mouse ones. The observed sequence ends 4 residues before the CDR3 terminus, with the missing tail filled in from the germline J gene. The same CDR3 can be traced to other DNA sequences in this sample. The chain employs TRBV19 and TRBJ2-2; TRBD2 might be the D (7 bases). CDR3 length equals 15 residues. Trimming pared 2 bases from V and 0 bases from J, leaving 8 bases between. In germline, CDR1 is FNHDT, CDR2 SITEND (reference sequence). The CDR3 region is CASSMGGANTGQLYF. CDR3 bases read: TGTGCCAGCAGTATGGGGGGCGCAAACACCGGG.

Of note for this clone: All gene names here are mouse names. The CDR3 extends 4 residues past the end of the read, so its final part is completed from the germline J gene. The V gene is TRBV29, the J gene TRBJ2-5; D is undetermined. Trimming removed 2 bases at V and 2 bases at J, with 2 bases between. CDR1 MSHET and CDR2 SYDVDS come from the germline V gene. The CDR3 runs to 12 residues. This CDR3 is CASSLLQDTQYF. CDR3 DNA (partial): TGTGCTAGCAGTTTACTCCAAGAC.

The table lists this clone with a few counts. Mouse germline and gene names are used. With the read ending 4 residues before the CDR3 end, the germline J gene is used to fill in that end. The V and J genes are TRBV13-1 and TRBJ2-5; 8 positions agree with TRBD1. Germline V CDR1 and CDR2: NSHNY, SYGAGN. The CDR3 extends over 15 amino acids. After removal of 2 bases from V and 2 bases from J, the junction contained 4 bases not matched to a gene. This CDR3 reads CASSDRGRVQDTQYF. The part of the CDR3 DNA that was read is TGTGCCAGCAGTGACAGGGGGCGCGTCCAAGAC.

The table lists this clone with a few counts. Gene names follow the mouse nomenclature. The sequenced fragment ends 4 residues before the CDR3 boundary, so the rest is inferred from the germline J gene. At the DNA level, this CDR3 is encoded by other sequences in the same sample as well. This chain uses TRBV13-3 with TRBJ2-3, with D perhaps TRBD1 (5 bases). CDR1 and CDR2 from the germline V gene are NNHDY and SYVADS. The CDR3 length is 14 residues. V was cut by 3 bases and J by 0 bases, with 8 bases left in between. Incomplete CDR3 DNA: TGTGCCAGCAGTGTCAGGACAAGTGCAGAA. Protein product: CASSVRTSAE. The entire CDR3 sequence reads CASSVRTSAETLYF.

This clone was picked up many times. Each gene name is a mouse one. The read ends 4 residues early relative to the CDR3; the germline J gene fills the gap. Other DNA sequences in this specimen translate into the identical CDR3. The rearrangement links TRBV17 to TRBJ2-3, with D unresolved. CDR1 MNHDT and CDR2 YYDKIL come from the germline V gene. The germline V and J ends were trimmed by 2 bases and 1 base, with 4 bases remaining between them. This CDR3 has 13 amino acids. The CDR3 sequence: CASSRQGAETLYF. The CDR3 DNA, read in part, is TGTGCTAGCAGTAGACAGGGTGCAGAA.

Note on this clone: Gene names denote mouse genes. Read sequence stops 4 residues before the CDR3 end, and the germline J gene provides the missing end. The same CDR3 arises from other DNA sequences in this sample as well. This chain links TRBV1 with TRBJ2-5, with 9 nucleotides matching TRBD1. The germline CDR1 and CDR2 sequences are NSQYPW and LRSPGD (reference sequence). This CDR3 spans 14 amino acids. J was trimmed by 2 bases and V by 3 bases; bases with no gene match: 0. Partial CDR3 DNA: TGCACCTGCAGTGCGGGACAGGGCCAAGAC. Amino acids: CTCSAGQGQD. The entire CDR3 is CTCSAGQGQDTQYF.

About this clone itself: These gene names are mouse names. Sequencing ends 4 residues short of the CDR3 end; the germline J gene provides the rest. The chain joins TRBV13-1 to TRBJ2-5, with 7 bases fitting TRBD1. The CDR3 totals 14 residues. The germline gives CDR1 NSHNY, CDR2 SYGAGN. The ends lost 5 bases at V and 0 bases at J; junction bases unmatched: 3. CDR3 DNA, as far as it was read: TGTGCCAGCAGCCAGGGGGATAACCAAGAC. The encoded protein is CASSQGDNQD. The full-length CDR3 reads as CASSQGDNQDTQYF.